This TCR beta chain emerged from a study of blood T cell repertoires in COVID-19. Study-wide context: Sites in the United States, Italy and Spain provided acute and convalescent COVID-19 samples. From T cells, B-cell-depleted T cells, or PBMCs came the material, which was cDNA or gDNA.

Germline loops: CDR1 SEHNR, CDR2 FQNEAQ (reference sequence). V lost 3 bases to trimming and J lost 4 bases; unmatched junction nucleotides: 7. This CDR3 has 15 residues. Only in-frame clones appear in the TCRdb table, and some are missing; sequencing was by immunoSEQ multiplex PCR. The table records more than 150,000 clones, about 95% of them present only once. The Seattle patients, enrolled during active infection, were followed longitudinally. The specimen was peripheral blood. The chain couples TRBV7-9 to TRBJ1-2; TRBD1 aligns across 8 bases. The sequence was obtained from a man aged 30-40 years with COVID-19, enrolled during active disease. The CDR3 protein is CASSFGDRGSYGYTF. The CDR3 nucleotides read TGTGCCAGCAGCTTCGGTGACAGGGGCAGCTATGGCTACACCTTC.